Below are 8 T cell receptor beta chains sequenced from a single sample in a study of T cells in Graves' hyperthyroidism and ophthalmopathy (dated by TCRdb to the late 2010s). The method behind the library was multiplex PCR. Instrument used: Illumina HiSeq 2000. Amplification of TCR beta CDR3 regions was carried out from RNA transcripts. The first round of RT-PCR for the TCR CDR3 was performed with the HTBI primer set and the Qiagen OneStep RT-PCR kit. Through fastp at Q25 and MiXCR, TCRdb rebuilt clones from the public reads, retaining in-frame beta chains. A single entry per CDR3 protein holds the most common genes and DNA from its merged rows. Recorded for this sample are 500,000 to 600,000 distinct CDR3 sequences; about 43% of them occurred a single time. 15% to 20% of the sample goes to the ten largest clones. What was sequenced was peripheral blood or thyroid tissue (not recorded which). The receptors shown here come from an adult woman with Graves' disease, either hyperthyroidism or ophthalmopathy (not recorded which).

This sequence joins TRBV4-1 and TRBJ1-4; TRBD1 is a possible D gene (5 bases). V was shortened by 7 bases and J by 7 bases, with 16 bases between the two germline ends. Germline loops: CDR1 MGHRA, CDR2 YSYEKL. The CDR3 contains 14 residues. The CDR3 protein is CASTYRDVGEKLFF. The CDR3 DNA reads TGCGCCAGCACCTACCGGGACGTCGGTGAAAAACTGTTTTTT.

The V and J genes are TRBV7-9 and TRBJ1-5; 10 bases align to TRBD1. Trimming removed 4 bases from V and 4 bases from J; junction bases left unmatched: 4. The CDR3 contains 15 residues. Germline V gene sequence: CDR1 SEHNR, CDR2 FQNEAQ (reference sequence). The CDR3: CASSWGQGMNQPQHF. The CDR3 DNA reads TGTGCCAGCAGCTGGGGACAGGGGATGAATCAGCCCCAGCATTTT. Full variable domain (outside the CDR3, taken from reference TRBV7-9 and TRBJ1-5): DTGVSQNPRHKITKRGQNVTFRCDPISEHNRLYWYRQTLGQGPEFLTYFQNEAQLEKSRLLSDRFSAERPKGSFSTLEIQRTEQGDSAMYLCASSWGQGMNQPQHFGDGTRLSIL.

The V call is TRBV10-2, the J call TRBJ1-4; perhaps TRBD1 as D (5 bases). The V end lost 6 bases, the J end lost 6 bases, and 14 bases lay between the germline ends. The CDR3 length is 14 residues. Germline lookup yields CDR1 WSHSY and CDR2 SAAADI. The CDR3 sequence is CASRPGVGDEKLFF. Written as DNA, the CDR3 is TGCGCCAGCAGACCGGGAGTGGGGGATGAAAAACTGTTTTTT.

This clonotype was counted ten times or more. The chain recombines TRBV7-9 with TRBJ2-7, with D possibly being TRBD1 or TRBD2 (5 bases each). This CDR3 spans 16 amino acids. Per germline, CDR1 SEHNR and CDR2 FQNEAQ (reference sequence). V was clipped by 5 bases and J by 5 bases, with 22 bases between them. CDR3 loop: CASSPISSVGTHEQYF. CDR3 in DNA: TGTGCCAGCAGCCCCATATCGTCGGTAGGGACCCACGAGCAGTACTTC.

Many counts were recorded for this clonotype. The rearrangement uses TRBV11-2 and TRBJ2-2; D possibly corresponds to TRBD2 (6 bases). The V gene's germline CDR1 is SGHAT and CDR2 FQNNGV. The CDR3 spans 13 residues. V lost 1 base and J lost 6, with 6 bases in between. The DNA of the CDR3 is TGTGCCAGCAGCTTAGCGGGAGCCGGGGAGCTGTTTTTT. It codes for CASSLAGAGELFF.

This sequence joins TRBV12-3 or TRBV12-4 and TRBJ1-4; D remains unclear. This CDR3 comprises 16 residues. The V end was cut by 2 bases, the J end by 6 bases, with 16 bases between. The CDR3 region is CASSLSPLGFDEKLFF. As DNA, the CDR3 is TGTGCCAGCAGTTTATCCCCATTGGGCTTTGATGAAAAACTGTTTTTT.

This clonotype was observed at least ten times. This chain joins TRBV12-3 or TRBV12-4 and TRBJ1-4, with D unclear. V was clipped by 2 bases and J by 3 bases, with 7 bases between them. The CDR3 covers 14 residues. CDR3 nucleotides: TGTGCCAGCAGTTTATGGGCAGCTAATGAAAAACTGTTTTTT. Protein: CASSLWAANEKLFF.

Notes on this clonotype: Its ends do not fully match the called genes, so a read error is possible. In DNA, the CDR3 is TGTGCCTGCAGTGCTGCGGACCGCCTGGTCGGGTATGGCTACACCTTC. Protein product: CACSAADRLVGYGYTF. The chain combines TRBV25-1 with TRBJ1-2, with D unresolved. The CDR3 is 16 residues long. Germline CDR1 and CDR2: MGHDK and SYGVNS.